The clone carrying this T cell receptor (beta chain) was counted once. No antigen is known for it. Other DNA sequences from this sample encode an identical CDR3 as well. This entry is derived from a study of shared clonotypes between healthy human individuals. The study, taken as a whole, reports: Clonotype sharing among donors was expected to depend on sequencing depth.

As handled by the study authors: ImmunoSEQ junction-only sequences lacked quality scores, so their filtering differed. Using immunoSEQ multiplex PCR, the repertoire was profiled, and TCRdb retains in-frame clones only, with some absent. V, J and clone size are those of that table, while D and trimming were read from the DNA. The table lists approximately 2.4 million clones, approximately 95% of them singletons, with roughly 0.13% in the top ten. The clonotype comes from a man in his late teens or twenties in good health. The material sequenced was naive CD4+ T cells sorted from blood. Regarding subset: CD45RA+ positively selected.

In nucleotides, the CDR3 is TGCGCCAGCAGCCAAGAAGGGCGGGGGAATGAGCAGTTCTTC. This codes for CASSQEGRGNEQFF. The genes are TRBV4-3 and TRBJ2-1, with 7 bases aligning to TRBD2. The CDR3 sequence is 14 residues long. CDR1 is LGHNA, CDR2 YSLEER, per germline. V was pared by 0 bases and J by 7 bases, with 3 bases of the junction left unmatched.